The clone carrying this TCR beta chain has just a few counts. Its cognate antigen is unknown. This sample was included in a study of T cell responses to AZD1222 COVID-19 vaccine. Both about-4-week and about-12-week second-dose recipients were combined. Clones were read by immunoSEQ multiplex PCR, and TCRdb kept only the in-frame ones, dropping some. The sample holds under 150,000 clones; roughly 90% are singletons and the top ten take more than 1.5%. This CDR3 region has 16 residues. Trimming took 3 bases from V and 6 from J, leaving 18 bases between them. The V gene's germline CDR1 is SGHDT and CDR2 YYEEEE. Overall study results and limits: Spike was spanned by vaccine-associated CD4 TCRs, which were dominant at 160-218 and 743-854. A rise in Spike-specific TCR breadth and depth followed two AZD1222 doses.

This receptor was obtained from an adult who received the AZD1222 COVID-19 vaccine. This chain links TRBV5-6 with TRBJ1-4; the D is unclear. The sequencing used peripheral blood, collected 28 days after the second AZD1222 dose. The CDR3 DNA follows: TGTGCCAGCAGCTCGCGAAGGGAGGCGACTTATGAAAAACTGTTTTTT. Translation: CASSSRREATYEKLFF.